The 19 T cell receptor beta chains reported below all come from one sample, sequenced in a study of shared clonotypes between healthy human individuals. The repertoire was sequenced with immunoSEQ multiplex PCR; TCRdb's copy has only in-frame clones and lacks some. This sample has over 400,000 clones, with about 96% found just once. The sample was naive CD4+ T cells sorted from blood. Described subset: CD45RA+ positively selected. These TCRs come from a woman aged 25 to 39 in good health.

This clone was seen only once. The CDR3 protein is CAISGTEGATGEQYF. The CDR3 DNA reads as TGTGCCATCAGTGGAACGGAGGGCGCCACCGGTGAGCAGTACTTC. The rearrangement joins TRBV10-3 to TRBJ2-7; the D gene is possibly TRBD2 (6 bases). CDR3 size: 15 residues. CDR1 is ENHRY, CDR2 SYGVKD, per germline. The V gene lost 4 bases and the J gene lost 7 bases, with 20 bases spanning the gap.

The genes are TRBV7-6 and TRBJ2-6; possibly TRBD2 for D (5 bases). CDR1 and CDR2 (germline): SGHVS, FNYEAQ. The CDR3 has 18 amino acids. V shed 0 bases and J shed 0 bases, with 12 bases lying between them. The CDR3 DNA is TGTGCCAGCAGCTTAGCAGCGTTGGGAGTCTCTGGGGCCAACGTCCTGACTTTC. Translated, it gives CASSLAALGVSGANVLTF.

The chain joins TRBV28 to TRBJ2-1; D remains unclear. V was trimmed by 6 bases and J by 6 bases, leaving 9 bases between them. The CDR3 is 12 amino acids. Germline V gene sequence: CDR1 MDHEN, CDR2 SYDVKM. The CDR3 is CASSLRINEQFF. Written as DNA, the CDR3 is TGTGCCAGCAGCTTAAGGATCAATGAGCAGTTCTTC.

Regarding this clone: The DNA is left out, because the CDR3 cannot be placed on it with certainty; the CDR3 is given as TCRdb lists it. This CDR3 is CASSKVAGGIYGYTF. The chain has TRBV21-1 and TRBJ1-2; TRBD1 is the table's D call, not checked against the DNA. TRBV21-1 is a recognized pseudogene. The CDR3 contains 15 residues when both ends are counted.

The gene calls are TRBV5-5 and TRBJ1-1; weak D call: TRBD1 (5 bases). V lost 0 bases and J 2 bases, leaving 8 bases between the germline ends. Germline V CDR1 and CDR2: SGHKS, YYEKEE (reference sequence). CDR3 length: 14 residues. CDR3 sequence reads: CASSLVTGNTEAFF. The CDR3 DNA reads TGTGCCAGCAGCTTGGTAACAGGCAACACTGAAGCTTTCTTT.

The rearrangement joins TRBV4-1 to TRBJ2-7, with 9 bases matching TRBD1. CDR3 length: 16 residues. V was clipped by 4 bases and J by 3 bases; unmatched bases: 10. Germline V gene lookup returns CDR1 MGHRA and CDR2 YSYEKL. CDR3 protein: CASSRNSGTGLYEQYF. In DNA, the CDR3 is TGCGCCAGCAGCCGGAATTCCGGGACAGGGCTCTACGAGCAGTACTTC.

The V and J genes are TRBV10-1 and TRBJ2-1; 14 bases are shared with TRBD2. The germline V gene encodes CDR1 WNHNN and CDR2 SYGVQD (reference sequence). V shed 5 bases, J shed 6 bases, and the junction held 6 bases outside the gene matches. CDR3 length: 16 residues. The CDR3 loop is CASSPGLAGAGNEQFF. CDR3 bases: TGCGCCAGCAGTCCGGGACTAGCGGGAGCCGGCAATGAGCAGTTCTTC.

V and J are TRBV10-1 and TRBJ1-1; D is unclear. CDR3 size: 17 residues. Germline lookup yields CDR1 WNHNN and CDR2 SYGVQD (reference sequence). V was cut by 0 bases and J by 1 base, with 15 bases left in between. The CDR3, as DNA: TGCGCCAGCAGTGAGTCAGGCGTGACGCTTAGGAACACTGAAGCTTTCTTT. This translates into CASSESGVTLRNTEAFF.

The chain couples TRBV28 to TRBJ2-1; 8 bases are a match to TRBD2. This CDR3 is 15 amino acids long. CDR1 and CDR2 from the germline V gene are MDHEN and SYDVKM. J gave up 4 bases and V 6 bases, and 8 bases lay outside the gene matches. The CDR3 DNA sequence: TGTGCCAGCAGACCACGGGGACTAGAGTACAATGAGCAGTTCTTC. This codes for CASRPRGLEYNEQFF.

This clone was recorded once. The rearrangement joins TRBV10-3 to TRBJ2-5; a weak D match, TRBD1 (5 bases). The last part of the DNA fits TRBJ2-7 better; the J call may be wrong. Germline CDR1 ENHRY, CDR2 SYGVKD. This CDR3 has 14 residues. The CDR3 region has the DNA TGTGCCATCAGTGAGTTGACAGCGATTGACGAGCAGTACTTC. Its translation: CAISELTAIDEQYF.

This chain uses TRBV5-8 with TRBJ1-1; tentatively, D is TRBD1 (6 bases). Germline CDR1 is SGHTS and CDR2 is YDEGEE. This CDR3 is built from 13 residues. V was clipped by 4 bases and J by 4 bases, with 11 bases between them. The CDR3, as DNA: TGTGCCAGCAGCCTCAGGGGAGGCACTGAAGCTTTCTTT. As protein: CASSLRGGTEAFF.

This chain uses TRBV30 with TRBJ2-2; D gene ambiguous. Germline CDR1 and CDR2: GTSNPN and SVGIG (reference sequence). This CDR3 comprises 12 residues. Trimming stripped 8 bases from V and 4 bases from J, with 11 bases between. DNA for the CDR3: TGTGCCGAGGACGGCCCCACCGGGGAGCTGTTTTTT. It is translated as CAEDGPTGELFF.

This clone showed up just once. J is TRBJ2-3 and V is TRBV6-4, with a weak D call TRBD2 (6 bases). V lost 2 bases to trimming and J lost 2 bases, with 14 bases between them. CDR3 size: 16 residues. The V gene's germline CDR1 is MRHNA and CDR2 SNTAGT. This chain's CDR3 is CASSDRGRLDTDTQYF. DNA for the CDR3: TGTGCCAGCAGTGACCGAGGGAGACTAGACACAGATACGCAGTATTTT.

The gene calls are TRBV19 and TRBJ1-2; 10 bases are a match to TRBD1. The junction had 13 bases not matched to a gene; V was cut back by 7 bases and J by 2 bases. The CDR3 is made up of 17 amino acids. Germline V gene sequence: CDR1 LNHDA, CDR2 SQIVND (reference sequence). This CDR3 is CASIPSGTGERNYGYTF. In DNA, the CDR3 is TGTGCCAGTATACCCTCCGGGACAGGGGAGCGAAACTATGGCTACACCTTC.

The CDR3 loop is CASSTTEDGELFF. The CDR3 DNA reads TGTGCCAGCAGCACAACCGAGGACGGGGAGCTGTTTTTT. The rearrangement joins TRBV21-1 to TRBJ2-2; the DNA was not compared with TRBD2, the D call given in the table. TRBV21-1 is a pseudogene segment. This CDR3 is 13 amino acids long.

J is TRBJ1-4 and V is TRBV2; 7 nucleotides agree with TRBD1. V trimming: 5 bases; J trimming: 0 bases; junction bases outside the gene matches: 12. Germline V lookup: CDR1 SNHLY, CDR2 FYNNEI. The CDR3 extends over 18 amino acids. The CDR3 protein is CASSLPPGGIATNEKLFF. CDR3 DNA sequence: TGTGCCAGCAGTCTCCCGCCAGGGGGAATTGCAACTAATGAAAAACTGTTTTTT.

The table lists this clone with a count of one. This chain connects TRBV28 to TRBJ2-7; 7 nucleotides line up with TRBD1. CDR3 length: 17 residues. The ends lost 2 bases at V and 0 bases at J; junction bases unmatched: 10. CDR1 MDHEN and CDR2 SYDVKM come from the germline V gene. This CDR3 reads CASSLTPGTADSYEQYF. As DNA, the CDR3 is TGTGCCAGCAGTTTAACCCCCGGGACAGCCGACTCCTACGAGCAGTACTTC.

This clone was detected only once. V usage is TRBV5-5 and J usage is TRBJ2-7, with D unclear. V lost 0 bases and J lost 3, with 4 bases in between. The CDR3 runs 12 residues. Germline CDR1 and CDR2: SGHKS and YYEKEE (reference sequence). The CDR3 region is CASSLGVYEQYF. Here the CDR3 DNA reads TGTGCCAGCAGCTTGGGTGTCTACGAGCAGTACTTC.

CDR3 DNA: TGTGCCACCAGCCGGACGGTCTCCTACAATGAGCAGTTCTTC. This codes for CATSRTVSYNEQFF. This chain connects TRBV15 to TRBJ2-1; D unclear. The ends were cut back, 5 bases at V and 0 bases at J, with 8 bases in the middle. CDR1 and CDR2 (germline): LNHNV, YYDKDF (reference sequence). CDR3 length equals 14 residues.